This paragraph reports one T cell receptor beta chain. The data are from a study of blood T cell repertoires in COVID-19. Study-level background: Samples representing acute and convalescent COVID-19 were sourced from the United States, Italy and Spain.

V lost 6 bases to trimming and J lost 8 bases, with 14 bases between them. Germline-derived CDR1 and CDR2 are MNHEY and SMNVEV (reference sequence). The CDR3 is 13 residues long. Those enrolled, adults aged roughly 18 to 100 years, came from about two dozen US areas. In the original workflow: Amplification from reference gene primers served as the basis for estimated nucleated cell counts. Assay used: immunoSEQ multiplex PCR; TCRdb lists only in-frame clones, some missing. V, J and clone size are those of that table, while D and trimming were read from the DNA. The sample lists approximately 210,000 clones; approximately 84% were seen once.

Material for sequencing was PBMCs or T cells enriched from blood (not recorded which). This sequence joins TRBV27 and TRBJ2-1; D remains ambiguous. The receptor was isolated from a man between 35 and 55 years old who had recovered from COVID-19. CDR3 residues: CASSGMGQYEQFF. The CDR3 region has the DNA TGTGCCAGCAGCGGCATGGGCCAGTATGAGCAGTTCTTC.